These 32 T cell receptor beta chains were all obtained from the same sample, sequenced in a study of shared clonotypes between healthy human individuals (dated by TCRdb to between 2020 and 2021). The library was obtained by the immunoSEQ multiplex PCR assay. TCRdb's version of the immuneACCESS table is confined to in-frame rearrangements and falls short of the full clone set. An unresolved V gene accounts for under half of the shortfall where checked; the remainder is of unknown origin. The sample profile shows around 1.4 million clones; less than 99% of them were found once. The ten largest clonotypes hold about 0.4% of the sample. Input material: naive CD4+ T cells sorted from blood. The cell subset or site label, read with the paper, signifies: CD45RA+ positively selected. All receptors come from a young man in good health.

CDR3 sequence reads: CASSVGIAPGELFF. CDR3 nucleotide sequence: TGTGCCAGCAGCGTAGGTATAGCGCCCGGGGAGCTGTTTTTT. The genes are TRBV9 and TRBJ2-2; D may be TRBD2 (5 bases). Trimming shortened V by 0 bases and J by 6 bases, and 9 bases separated the two germline ends. From germline, CDR1 is SGDLS and CDR2 YYNGEE. This CDR3 contains 14 residues.

The V gene is TRBV28, the J gene TRBJ1-2; 9 bases agree with TRBD1. CDR1 is MDHEN and CDR2 is SYDVKM in the germline V gene. The V segment lost 6 bases and the J segment 8 bases; nucleotides outside the gene matches: 13. This CDR3 spans 15 amino acids. This CDR3 reads CASRSGDRASGGYTF. CDR3 sequence (DNA): TGTGCCAGCAGGTCGGGGGACAGGGCCTCAGGGGGCTACACCTTC.

V and J are TRBV4-1 and TRBJ1-1; no clear D gene. V was cut by 0 bases and J by 11 bases, with 22 bases left in between. This CDR3 region has 16 residues. CDR1 is MGHRA, CDR2 YSYEKL, per germline. The CDR3, as DNA: TGCGCCAGCAGCCAAGATGAGAGATGGGGAAACCTTGGCGCTTTCTTT. It encodes CASSQDERWGNLGAFF.

The chain recombines TRBV5-1 with TRBJ2-5, with 7 bases matching TRBD2. Germline V gene sequence: CDR1 SGHRS, CDR2 YFSETQ. The CDR3 has 14 amino acids. The V gene end was trimmed by 5 bases and the J gene end by 1 base; junction bases not matched to a gene: 5. The CDR3 protein is CASSGTTFQETQYF. The CDR3 coding sequence is TGCGCCAGCAGTGGGACTACCTTCCAAGAGACCCAGTACTTC.

V usage is TRBV29-1 and J usage is TRBJ1-4; D is possibly TRBD1 (5 bases). CDR3 length: 13 amino acids. V was pared by 4 bases and J by 8 bases, with 14 bases between. Germline V lookup: CDR1 SQVTM, CDR2 ANQGSEA. CDR3 sequence reads: CSVAGGRGEKLFF. The CDR3 DNA sequence: TGCAGCGTTGCGGGGGGAAGGGGAGAAAAACTGTTTTTT. The full variable domain, completed using reference TRBV29-1 and TRBJ1-4, is SAVISQKPSRDICQRGTSLTIQCQVDSQVTMMFWYRQQPGQSLTLIATANQGSEATYESGFVIDKFPISRPNLTFSTLTVSNMSPEDSSIYLCSVAGGRGEKLFFGSGTQLSVL.

V and J are TRBV14 and TRBJ2-7; D not certain. Looked up from germline, CDR1 is SGHDN and CDR2 is FVKESK. This CDR3 is 13 amino acids long. V shed 0 bases and J shed 3 bases, with 6 bases lying between them. In DNA, the CDR3 is TGTGCCAGCAGCCAAGAAAACGGCTACGAGCAGTACTTC. It codes for CASSQENGYEQYF.

The chain has TRBV19 and TRBJ2-7; 10 nucleotides match TRBD2. The CDR3 is made up of 14 amino acids. V was pared by 4 bases and J by 2 bases, with 2 bases of the junction left unmatched. Germline V gene lookup returns CDR1 LNHDA and CDR2 SQIVND (reference sequence). CDR3 DNA sequence: TGTGCCAGTAGTAAAGCGGGAGGGCCCTACGAGCAGTACTTC. This encodes CASSKAGGPYEQYF.

The V call is TRBV6-1, the J call TRBJ2-7, with TRBD1 identical over 7 bases. The CDR3 is 11 residues long. Trimming cost V 7 bases and J 6 bases; bases outside gene matches: 3. Per the germline V gene, CDR1 is MNHNS and CDR2 is SASEGT. The CDR3 DNA reads as TGTGCCAGCATGGGGGACAGCGAGCAGTACTTC. It translates to CASMGDSEQYF.

This sequence joins TRBV7-2 and TRBJ2-1, with a possible D match to TRBD2 (5 bases). CDR3 length: 13 residues. Germline CDR1 is SGHTA and CDR2 is FQGNSA. V was shortened by 3 bases and J by 11 bases, with 14 bases between the two germline ends. The CDR3: CASSFQKRGQQFF. CDR3 DNA sequence: TGTGCCAGCAGCTTCCAAAAACGGGGTCAGCAGTTCTTC.

The V and J genes are TRBV5-1 and TRBJ2-7, with unresolved D. V dropped 1 base and J dropped 7 bases, with 15 bases sitting between them. The length of the CDR3 is 14 residues. CDR1 is SGHRS and CDR2 is YFSETQ in the germline V gene. In nucleotides, the CDR3 is TGCGCCAGCAGCTTGACGGCAAGGTCGGGTGAGCAGTACTTC. This codes for CASSLTARSGEQYF.

This clone was seen once. The chain has TRBV25-1 and TRBJ1-1; perhaps TRBD1 as D (6 bases). The CDR3 sequence is 13 residues long. Germline V lookup: CDR1 MGHDK, CDR2 SYGVNS. V was pared by 8 bases and J by 1 base, with 11 bases between. DNA for the CDR3: TGTGCCAGCCTGGACAGAAAGAACACTGAAGCTTTCTTT. It codes for CASLDRKNTEAFF.

The chain links TRBV4-2 to TRBJ1-2; 7 nucleotides align to TRBD1. The CDR3 runs 15 residues. Germline V lookup: CDR1 LGHNA, CDR2 YNFKEQ. V gave up 3 bases and J gave up 2 bases; unmatched junction bases: 6. The CDR3 loop is CASSHLTGPNYGYTF. CDR3 DNA: TGTGCCAGCAGCCACTTGACAGGGCCAAACTATGGCTACACCTTC.

This chain joins TRBV7-9 and TRBJ2-3, with D unresolved. The CDR3 sequence is 14 residues long. V was shortened by 0 bases and J by 11 bases, with 15 bases between the two germline ends. Per germline, CDR1 SEHNR and CDR2 FQNEAQ (reference sequence). The CDR3 sequence: CASSLAGWLEEQYF. For the CDR3, the DNA is TGTGCCAGCAGCTTAGCGGGGTGGCTAGAGGAGCAGTATTTT.

This sequence joins TRBV9 and TRBJ1-5; TRBD1 might be the D (6 bases). This CDR3 is 14 amino acids long. Trimming shortened V by 1 base and J by 5 bases, and 10 bases separated the two germline ends. CDR1 is SGDLS, CDR2 YYNGEE, per germline. Written as DNA, the CDR3 is TGTGCCAGCAGCGTAACAGGGATCGATCAGCCCCAGCATTTT. This gives the protein CASSVTGIDQPQHF.

V usage is TRBV6-1 and J usage is TRBJ2-5; no clear D gene. Germline V gene sequence: CDR1 MNHNS, CDR2 SASEGT. The V gene lost 2 bases and the J gene lost 4 bases, with 11 bases spanning the gap. The CDR3 has 14 residues. The CDR3 sequence is CASSEWIRRETQYF. The CDR3 nucleotides read TGTGCCAGCAGTGAATGGATAAGAAGAGAGACCCAGTACTTC.

This clone was found once. The chain recombines TRBV7-2 with TRBJ1-5; D uncertain. CDR3 length: 13 residues. Germline V gene lookup returns CDR1 SGHTA and CDR2 FQGNSA. Between the trimmed V and J ends, which lost 5 bases and 2 bases, there was a span of 7 bases. The CDR3 sequence: CASSPGGNQPQHF. The CDR3 coding sequence is TGTGCCAGCAGCCCGGGAGGCAATCAGCCCCAGCATTTT.

V gene TRBV28 combines with J gene TRBJ1-5, with unresolved D. The CDR3 runs to 15 residues. Per the germline V gene, CDR1 is MDHEN and CDR2 is SYDVKM. V lost 7 bases to trimming and J lost 2 bases, with 15 bases between them. The CDR3 here is CASNPSRRGNQPQHF. The DNA of the CDR3 is TGTGCCAGCAACCCCTCCCGCCGAGGCAATCAGCCCCAGCATTTT.

The chain couples TRBV5-4 to TRBJ2-2; a weak D match, TRBD2 (5 bases). Germline lookup yields CDR1 SGHNT and CDR2 YYREEE (reference sequence). With 6 bases removed from V and 6 bases from J, the gap between germline ends came to 18 bases. The CDR3 length is 15 residues. The CDR3 here is CASMSGHAGSGELFF. For the CDR3, the DNA is TGTGCCAGCATGTCGGGCCACGCGGGTTCCGGGGAGCTGTTTTTT.

The chain links TRBV25-1 to TRBJ1-5, with 9 nucleotides matching TRBD1. The trim removed 4 bases at V and 6 bases at J, leaving 7 bases unmatched. This CDR3 region has 15 residues. CDR1 is MGHDK, CDR2 SYGVNS, per germline. CDR3: CASSATGGWGQPQHF. The CDR3 nucleotides are TGTGCCAGCAGTGCAACAGGGGGCTGGGGTCAGCCCCAGCATTTT.

A few counts support this clone. The identical CDR3 is also encoded by other nucleotide sequences in the sample. The chain joins TRBV7-8 to TRBJ2-5; D ambiguous. CDR3 length: 10 amino acids. Germline CDR1 and CDR2: SGHVS and FQNEAQ. V shed 5 bases and J shed 2 bases, with 0 bases lying between them. The CDR3 sequence is CASSQETQYF. The CDR3 DNA reads TGTGCCAGCAGCCAAGAGACCCAGTACTTC.

This chain uses TRBV7-9 with TRBJ2-7; 8 bases fit TRBD1. Germline CDR1 reads SEHNR; CDR2 reads FQNEAQ (reference sequence). The CDR3 runs 15 residues. V lost 2 bases to trimming and J lost 3 bases; unmatched junction nucleotides: 6. CDR3 DNA sequence: TGTGCCAGCAGCTTAACTCAGGGGGCAAACTACGAGCAGTACTTC. Translated, it gives CASSLTQGANYEQYF. The full variable domain, completed using reference TRBV7-9 and TRBJ2-7, is DTGVSQNPRHKITKRGQNVTFRCDPISEHNRLYWYRQTLGQGPEFLTYFQNEAQLEKSRLLSDRFSAERPKGSFSTLEIQRTEQGDSAMYLCASSLTQGANYEQYFGPGTRLTVT.

This chain joins TRBV19 and TRBJ2-7, with 7 positions matching TRBD1. Germline V gene sequence: CDR1 LNHDA, CDR2 SQIVND (reference sequence). The CDR3 totals 15 residues. V lost 5 bases, J lost 2 bases, and 9 bases stayed unmatched. The CDR3 region is CASSETGTGAYEQYF. The CDR3 coding sequence is TGTGCCAGTAGTGAGACAGGGACGGGTGCCTACGAGCAGTACTTC.

The sample holds one count of this clone. The V and J genes are TRBV19 and TRBJ2-7; tentatively, D is TRBD2 (5 bases). V was shortened by 4 bases and J by 0 bases, with 10 bases between the two germline ends. This CDR3 is 14 amino acids long. The germline CDR1 and CDR2 sequences are LNHDA and SQIVND (reference sequence). The CDR3 reads CASSTNGNSYEQYF. CDR3 nucleotides: TGTGCCAGTAGTACCAACGGGAACTCCTACGAGCAGTACTTC.

The chain links TRBV11-2 to TRBJ2-4; D may correspond to TRBD1 or TRBD2 (5 bases each). The germline CDR1 and CDR2 sequences are SGHAT and FQNNGV. The germline V and J ends were trimmed by 0 bases and 8 bases, with 14 bases remaining between them. The CDR3 runs to 15 residues. CDR3: CASSLDQGVKYIQYF. The CDR3 DNA is TGTGCCAGCAGCTTAGATCAGGGAGTGAAATACATTCAGTACTTC. The full variable domain, with the rest looked up from reference TRBV11-2 and TRBJ2-4, is EAGVAQSPRYKIIEKRQSVAFWCNPISGHATLYWYQQILGQGPKLLIQFQNNGVVDDSQLPKDRFSAERLKGVDSTLKIQPAKLEDSAVYLCASSLDQGVKYIQYFGAGTRLSVL.

The chain joins TRBV28 to TRBJ1-1; no clear D. Germline values: CDR1 MDHEN, CDR2 SYDVKM. The CDR3 is 13 residues long. Trimming left V 9 bases short and J 2 bases short, with 13 bases between. The CDR3 DNA is TGTGCCAGTACGACGGCCCATAACACTGAAGCTTTCTTT. Protein sequence: CASTTAHNTEAFF.

Concerning this clone: Other DNA sequences from this sample encode an identical CDR3 as well. In DNA form, the CDR3 reads TGTGCCAGCTCACCTGGCGAGAACACTGAAGCTTTCTTT. This gives the protein CASSPGENTEAFF. The chain is built from TRBV18 and TRBJ1-1; D is unclear. V was shortened by 3 bases and J by 1 base, with 6 bases between the two germline ends. This CDR3 spans 13 amino acids. Germline V lookup: CDR1 KGHSH, CDR2 LQKENI.

V gene TRBV9 combines with J gene TRBJ2-3, with 9 positions matching TRBD2. The length of the CDR3 is 14 residues. Germline trimming cut 1 base from V and 6 bases from J; bases unmatched to any gene: 3. Germline V CDR1 and CDR2: SGDLS, YYNGEE. As DNA, the CDR3 is TGTGCCAGCAGCGTAAGAGCGGGAGGTGATACGCAGTATTTT. Its translation is CASSVRAGGDTQYF. Full variable domain (remainder filled in from reference TRBV9 and TRBJ2-3): DSGVTQTPKHLITATGQRVTLRCSPRSGDLSVYWYQQSLDQGLQFLIQYYNGEERAKGNILERFSAQQFPDLHSELNLSSLELGDSALYFCASSVRAGGDTQYFGPGTRLTVL.

J is TRBJ2-6 and V is TRBV9; D not resolved. Germline CDR1 reads SGDLS; CDR2 reads YYNGEE. The CDR3 spans 18 residues. Between the trimmed V and J ends, which lost 3 bases and 0 bases, there was a span of 16 bases. CDR3 sequence reads: CASSAGPSVISGANVLTF. The CDR3 nucleotides are TGTGCCAGCAGCGCGGGCCCATCCGTAATCTCTGGGGCCAACGTCCTGACTTTC.

In its sample, this clone was seen once. The chain links TRBV19 to TRBJ2-2; no clear D. Trimming pared 4 bases from V and 6 bases from J, leaving 9 bases between. The CDR3 runs to 13 residues. The germline V gene has CDR1 LNHDA and CDR2 SQIVND (reference sequence). CDR3 nucleotides: TGTGCCAGTAGTAGAAGGGAATCCGGGGAGCTGTTTTTT. Its translation is CASSRRESGELFF.

V and J are TRBV18 and TRBJ2-2; 7 bases map to TRBD1. CDR1 is KGHSH and CDR2 is LQKENI in the germline V gene. CDR3 length equals 20 residues. Losses at the gene ends were 3 bases for V and 7 bases for J; bases not matched to a gene: 23. The CDR3 sequence: CASSPKAQGIGATFVGELFF. DNA of the CDR3: TGTGCCAGCTCACCCAAGGCACAGGGGATCGGGGCTACCTTTGTCGGGGAGCTGTTTTTT.

The V call is TRBV5-4, the J call TRBJ2-2, with 10 bases aligning to TRBD2. Per the germline V gene, CDR1 is SGHNT and CDR2 is YYREEE (reference sequence). The CDR3 runs 16 residues. The junction had 3 bases not matched to a gene; V was cut back by 1 base and J by 3 bases. CDR3 residues: CASSLRLAGDTGELFF. CDR3 in DNA: TGTGCCAGCAGCTTGAGACTAGCGGGCGACACCGGGGAGCTGTTTTTT.

The V and J genes are TRBV7-7 and TRBJ2-1; the match to TRBD2 covers 9 bases. Germline trimming cut 5 bases from V and 7 bases from J; bases unmatched to any gene: 15. The CDR3 runs to 17 residues. Germline CDR1 SSHAT, CDR2 FNYEAQ (reference sequence). CDR3 amino acids: CASSEASVGTSKNEQFF. CDR3 in DNA: TGTGCCAGCAGCGAAGCTTCCGTGGGGACTAGCAAGAATGAGCAGTTCTTC.